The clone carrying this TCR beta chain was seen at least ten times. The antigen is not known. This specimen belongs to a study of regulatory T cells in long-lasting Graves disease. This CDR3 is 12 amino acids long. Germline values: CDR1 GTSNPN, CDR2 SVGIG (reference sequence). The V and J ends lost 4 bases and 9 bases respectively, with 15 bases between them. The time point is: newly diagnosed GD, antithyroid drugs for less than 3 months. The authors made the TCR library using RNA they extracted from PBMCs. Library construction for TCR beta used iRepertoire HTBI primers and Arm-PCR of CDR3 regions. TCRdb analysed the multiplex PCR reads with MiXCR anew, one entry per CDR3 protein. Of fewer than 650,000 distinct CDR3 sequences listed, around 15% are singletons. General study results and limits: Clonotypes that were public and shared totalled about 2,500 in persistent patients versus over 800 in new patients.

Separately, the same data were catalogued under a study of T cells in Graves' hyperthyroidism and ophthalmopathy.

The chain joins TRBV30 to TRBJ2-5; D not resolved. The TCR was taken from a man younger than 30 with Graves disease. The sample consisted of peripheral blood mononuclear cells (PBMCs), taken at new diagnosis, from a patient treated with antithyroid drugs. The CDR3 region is CAWIGPRWAQYF. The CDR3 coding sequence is TGTGCCTGGATTGGGCCTCGGTGGGCCCAGTACTTC.